This is a list of T cell receptor beta chains from one sample in a study of blood T cell repertoires in COVID-19. Sequencing used immunoSEQ multiplex PCR; TCRdb keeps in-frame clones, though not all of them. Among approximately 220,000 clones listed, roughly 80% were seen once. Material for sequencing was PBMCs or T cells enriched from blood (not recorded which). These receptors came from a woman in her thirties or forties with acute COVID-19. The CDR3 runs from the conserved cysteine through the conserved F or W. A D gene is named only where the DNA matches it firmly. Rows may omit the clone size; those that give it use once, few, many or a size class.

j_gene,d_gene,abundance,v_gene,CDR3nt,CDR3aa
TRBJ2-1,-,-,TRBV30,TGTGCCTGGAGTGGGAATCTACAGGGCAATGAGCAGTTCTTC,CAWSGNLQGNEQFF
TRBJ2-3,-,-,TRBV5-1,TGCGCCAGCAGCTTGGCCACGGAGACAGATACGCAGTATTTT,CASSLATETDTQYF
TRBJ2-7,-,-,TRBV7-2,TGTGCCAGCAGCTCCCCTTTGTCCTACTCCTACGAGCAGTACTTC,CASSSPLSYSYEQYF
TRBJ2-3,TRBD2,-,TRBV7-9,TGTGCCACCTCCTGGGAGGGGTCCACAGATACGCAGTATTTT,CATSWEGSTDTQYF
TRBJ1-5,TRBD1,-,TRBV6-1,TGTGCCAGCAGTGACAGGGACAGGGGAGGCCAGCCCCAGCATTTT,CASSDRDRGGQPQHF
TRBJ2-7,-,-,TRBV28,TGTGCCAGCAGTCGGGACTCCCGCTCCTACGAGCAGTACTTC,CASSRDSRSYEQYF
TRBJ2-2,TRBD1,-,TRBV29-1,TGCAGCGGCCGACGGGACAGGGGTTCCGGGGAGCTGTTTTTT,CSGRRDRGSGELFF
TRBJ2-6,TRBD1,once,TRBV29-1,TGCAGCGTTGATCGGGACAGCTCTGGGGCCAACGTCCTGACTTTC,CSVDRDSSGANVLTF
TRBJ1-1,-,-,TRBV5-6,TGTGCCAGTATGAGACAGCTCATGAACACTGAAGCTTTCTTT,CASMRQLMNTEAFF
TRBJ2-1,TRBD1,-,TRBV2,TGTGCCAGCAGTACTGACAGGGGGAATGAGCAGTTCTTC,CASSTDRGNEQFF
TRBJ1-2,TRBD1,-,TRBV7-9,TGTGCCAGCAGCTTTCCTTCGGGACAGGGGGTCTATGGCTACACCTTC,CASSFPSGQGVYGYTF
TRBJ2-7,TRBD2,-,TRBV6-2/TRBV6-3,TGTGCCAGCAGTTACTCGAGCGCGGGAGGGGACTACGAGCAGTACTTC,CASSYSSAGGDYEQYF
TRBJ2-1,TRBD2,-,TRBV5-1,TGCGCCAGCAGCTTGGAACTAGCGGATGGCCCGCAGTTCTTC,CASSLELADGPQFF